Below are 19 T cell receptor beta chains sequenced from a single sample in a study of cytomegalovirus exposure and HLA in healthy donors. Amplification used 60 Vbeta primers and 13 Jbeta primers. The repertoire was sequenced with immunoSEQ multiplex PCR; TCRdb's copy has only in-frame clones and lacks some. This sample has 110,000 or so clones, with roughly 67% found just once. Material: PBMCs. The receptors here all came from a man younger than 35 in good health and CMV-seropositive.

This chain links TRBV7-7 with TRBJ2-3, with D maybe TRBD2 (6 bases). Trimming shortened V by 1 base and J by 11 bases, and 13 bases separated the two germline ends. CDR1 and CDR2 (germline): SSHAT, FNYEAQ (reference sequence). The CDR3 loop spans 13 amino acids. CDR3 protein: CASSLGVGTEQYF. CDR3 sequence (DNA): TGTGCCAGCAGCTTAGGGGTTGGGACTGAGCAGTATTTT.

The chain links TRBV29-1 to TRBJ2-5; the D gene is possibly TRBD1 (6 bases). From germline, CDR1 is SQVTM and CDR2 ANQGSEA. This CDR3 spans 13 amino acids. V lost 7 bases to trimming and J lost 3 bases, with 15 bases between them. CDR3: CSAIGQSKETQYF. The CDR3 DNA follows: TGCAGCGCTATCGGACAGAGTAAAGAGACCCAGTACTTC.

This clone was counted between two and nine times. J is TRBJ2-1 and V is TRBV28; TRBD1 aligns across 8 bases. V gave up 4 bases and J gave up 6 bases; unmatched junction bases: 11. Germline CDR1 MDHEN, CDR2 SYDVKM. CDR3 size: 16 residues. CDR3 sequence reads: CASSSRTGRMGNEQFF. For the CDR3, the DNA is TGTGCCAGCAGTTCCAGGACAGGGAGGATGGGCAATGAGCAGTTCTTC.

The chain is built from TRBV28 and TRBJ1-5, with D perhaps TRBD1 (5 bases). Trimming stripped 5 bases from V and 10 bases from J, with 18 bases between. Germline lookup yields CDR1 MDHEN and CDR2 SYDVKM. CDR3 length: 14 amino acids. The DNA for the CDR3 is TGTGCCAGCAGTCCCCAGGGACTACGCAGCCCCCAGCATTTT. Its translation is CASSPQGLRSPQHF.

This clone showed up just a few times. J is TRBJ1-2 and V is TRBV15; 8 bases are a match to TRBD1. The germline CDR1 and CDR2 sequences are LNHNV and YYDKDF (reference sequence). The CDR3 contains 14 residues. V dropped 1 base and J dropped 4; count of bases not matched to a gene: 2. The CDR3 here is CATSRGGTGYGYTF. The CDR3, as DNA: TGTGCCACCAGCAGAGGGGGGACAGGCTATGGCTACACCTTC.

There are a few counts of this clone. The rearrangement links TRBV7-8 to TRBJ2-7; possibly TRBD1 for D (5 bases). V lost 3 bases and J 6 bases, leaving 15 bases between the germline ends. The CDR3 length is 14 residues. Germline CDR1 SGHVS, CDR2 FQNEAQ. The CDR3 region has the DNA TGTGCCAGCAGCTTCCAAGAGACAGCCACCGAGCAGTACGTC. Its protein is CASSFQETATEQYV.

The V gene is TRBV6-5, the J gene TRBJ1-6; the D gene is possibly TRBD1 (5 bases). Germline V gene data show CDR1 as MNHEY and CDR2 as SVGAGI. The CDR3 sequence is 14 residues long. Between the trimmed V and J ends, which lost 8 bases and 3 bases, there was a span of 11 bases. Here the CDR3 reads CASCQQVYNSPLHF. The CDR3 bases are TGTGCCAGCTGCCAACAGGTCTATAATTCACCCCTCCACTTT.

The chain joins TRBV6-1 to TRBJ2-7, with 7 bases matching TRBD1. Trimming removed 6 bases from V and 0 bases from J; junction bases left unmatched: 8. Germline values: CDR1 MNHNS, CDR2 SASEGT. The CDR3 runs 15 residues. CDR3: CASRKGQKDSYEQYV. The CDR3 DNA is TGTGCCAGCAGGAAGGGACAGAAAGACTCCTACGAGCAGTACGTC.

The J gene is TRBJ2-5, the V gene TRBV29-1; D is possibly TRBD2 (6 bases). Germline V gene lookup returns CDR1 SQVTM and CDR2 ANQGSEA. CDR3 length equals 15 residues. V lost 0 bases, J lost 5 bases, and 16 bases lay in between. The CDR3 is CSVEDRWGDGETQYF. DNA of the CDR3: TGCAGCGTTGAAGATCGGTGGGGGGACGGGGAGACCCAGTACTTC.

V is TRBV2 and J is TRBJ1-3, with 7 bases aligning to TRBD1. V gave up 5 bases and J gave up 3 bases; unmatched junction bases: 7. Germline values: CDR1 SNHLY, CDR2 FYNNEI. CDR3 length equals 15 residues. This CDR3 is CASSKETGYGNTIYF. As DNA, the CDR3 is TGTGCCAGCAGTAAAGAGACAGGGTATGGAAACACCATATATTTT.

The chain recombines TRBV5-6 with TRBJ2-7; possible D gene TRBD2, 6 bases. This CDR3 region has 13 residues. CDR1 SGHDT and CDR2 YYEEEE come from the germline V gene. Trimming removed 0 bases at V and 8 bases at J, with 12 bases between. The CDR3 sequence is CASSLGAGSKQYF. The CDR3 DNA follows: TGTGCCAGCAGCTTGGGTGCGGGGTCGAAGCAGTACTTC.

This clone was seen a handful of times. The chain joins TRBV5-4 to TRBJ2-3; TRBD2 aligns across 7 bases. This CDR3 contains 16 residues. V was clipped by 1 base and J by 2 bases; unmatched bases: 7. Germline values: CDR1 SGHNT, CDR2 YYREEE (reference sequence). CDR3 protein: CASSLPTSSNTDTQYF. Here the CDR3 DNA reads TGTGCCAGCAGCTTGCCGACTAGCTCAAACACAGATACGCAGTATTTT. Complete variable domain (other parts from reference TRBV5-4 and TRBJ2-3): ETGVTQSPTHLIKTRGQQVTLRCSSQSGHNTVSWYQQALGQGPQFIFQYYREEENGRGNFPPRFSGLQFPNYSSELNVNALELDDSALYLCASSLPTSSNTDTQYFGPGTRLTVL.

The gene calls are TRBV25-1 and TRBJ1-2; 10 bases align to TRBD1. This CDR3 comprises 16 residues. Germline-derived CDR1 and CDR2 are MGHDK and SYGVNS. Trimming cost V 4 bases and J 0 bases; bases outside gene matches: 5. The CDR3 DNA reads as TGTGCCAGCAGTGGAGACAGGGGGCCTTCTAACTATGGCTACACCTTC. It encodes CASSGDRGPSNYGYTF.

The chain links TRBV5-6 to TRBJ1-5; unclear D gene. In germline, CDR1 is SGHDT, CDR2 YYEEEE. This CDR3 comprises 14 residues. Between the trimmed V and J ends, which lost 2 bases and 4 bases, there was a span of 10 bases. In nucleotides, the CDR3 is TGTGCCAGCAGCTTTCCGGGATCTAATCAGCCCCAGCATTTT. Protein: CASSFPGSNQPQHF.

This clone came up a few times. The gene calls are TRBV6-1 and TRBJ1-3; 9 bases map to TRBD1. Germline trimming cut 6 bases from V and 4 bases from J; bases unmatched to any gene: 7. There are 15 residues in the CDR3. Germline loops: CDR1 MNHNS, CDR2 SASEGT. CDR3 loop: CASRESTGGGNTIYF. The CDR3 nucleotides are TGTGCCAGCAGAGAGTCCACAGGGGGCGGAAACACCATATATTTT.

The chain is built from TRBV6-5 and TRBJ2-7; 7 bases are a match to TRBD1. This CDR3 spans 15 amino acids. V dropped 6 bases and J dropped 3; count of bases not matched to a gene: 11. Germline V gene sequence: CDR1 MNHEY, CDR2 SVGAGI. The CDR3 coding sequence is TGTGCCAGCAGAACAGTAGGGGGCGCGCACTACGAGCAGTACTTC. It codes for CASRTVGGAHYEQYF.

Comment on this clone: The identical CDR3 is also encoded by other nucleotide sequences in the sample. V usage is TRBV5-1 and J usage is TRBJ2-2, with 8 bases aligning to TRBD1. Germline-derived CDR1 and CDR2 are SGHRS and YFSETQ. This CDR3 has 14 amino acids. J lost 5 bases, V lost 6 bases, and 6 bases had no gene match. The chain's CDR3 is CASNPGQATGELFF. The DNA of the CDR3 is TGCGCCAGCAACCCGGGACAGGCAACCGGGGAGCTGTTTTTT.

This chain uses TRBV4-1 with TRBJ2-3, with 8 nucleotides matching TRBD2. The CDR3 is 19 amino acids. Germline lookup yields CDR1 MGHRA and CDR2 YSYEKL. The V gene end was trimmed by 0 bases and the J gene end by 1 base; junction bases not matched to a gene: 12. CDR3 protein: CASSQEGAGVIGGTDTQYF. CDR3 coding DNA: TGCGCCAGCAGCCAAGAGGGAGCGGGGGTCATCGGCGGCACAGATACGCAGTATTTT.

This clone was found once. The CDR3, as DNA: TGTGCCAGCAGCTTATGGGGGCAGACTGGAAACACCATATATTTT. The encoded protein is CASSLWGQTGNTIYF. The chain combines TRBV7-2 with TRBJ1-3; D might be TRBD1 (6 bases). The V end was cut by 2 bases, the J end by 2 bases, with 10 bases between. The CDR3 runs to 15 residues. The V gene's germline CDR1 is SGHTA and CDR2 FQGNSA.